The following is a T cell receptor beta chain sequence with its context. This specimen comes from a study of T-cell reconstitution after alpha-beta-depleted transplantation in children. The authors prepared the TCRbeta library with unique molecular identifiers. Using its own MiXCR run on the PCR reads, TCRdb lists one record per CDR3 protein. The table includes about 400,000 distinct CDR3 sequences, roughly 22% detected once. V was cut by 4 bases and J by 2 bases, with 12 bases left in between. The CDR3 consists of 14 residues. Germline lookup yields CDR1 LGHDT and CDR2 YNNKEL (reference sequence). The receptor was isolated from a human donor who donated a stem cell graft to a child with acute myeloid leukemia. The chain carries TRBV3-1 and TRBJ2-7; D not resolved. Material: PBMCs from the stem cell graft donor, obtained from the stem cell graft. CDR3 DNA: TGTGCCAGCAGCCGAGCGAACGGCCCCTACGAGCAGTACTTC. Amino acid sequence: CASSRANGPYEQYF.